The source of this T cell receptor (beta chain) is a study of cytomegalovirus exposure and HLA in healthy donors. CDR3 length: 18 amino acids. V was cut by 4 bases and J by 2 bases, with 24 bases left in between. Germline assignment: CDR1 MDHEN and CDR2 SYDVKM. TCRdb's table, derived via immunoSEQ multiplex PCR, lists solely in-frame clones and lacks some. The sample records tens of thousands of clones, 93% being singletons. The chain is built from TRBV28 and TRBJ2-7; maybe TRBD1 (6 bases). This TCR was recovered from a woman between 25 and 40 years old in good health and CMV-seronegative. The sequenced sample consisted of PBMCs. DNA for the CDR3: TGTGCCAGCAGTTCGCTCAGACAGGCGAACTATCCTACCTACGAGCAGTACTTC. Translation: CASSSLRQANYPTYEQYF.